What follows are 5 T cell receptor beta chains derived from one specimen sequenced in a study of T-cell reconstitution after alpha-beta-depleted transplantation in children. Library preparation (for TCRbeta) was performed with unique molecular identifiers. TCRdb reprocessed the PCR reads with MiXCR, giving one entry per CDR3 protein. The top ten hold roughly 15% of the sample, which has 550,000 to 600,000 distinct CDR3 sequences, about 23% seen once. Sequencing used PBMCs, mostly from graft donor cells, obtained 360 days after TCRalphabeta/CD19-depleted stem cell transplant. These receptors originate from a boy younger than two who had a stem cell transplant for acute myeloid leukemia, so the T cells may come from the graft donor.

This clonotype was seen ten or more times. This chain links TRBV4-3 with TRBJ2-1; 8 bases map to TRBD1. CDR1 is LGHNA, CDR2 YSLEER, per germline. The CDR3 totals 13 residues. Germline trimming cut 3 bases from V and 8 bases from J; bases unmatched to any gene: 3. The CDR3 bases are TGCGCCAGCAGCCAGACAGGGGTGGATGAGCAGTTCTTC. Protein sequence: CASSQTGVDEQFF.

This clonotype was detected only a few times. The junction departs from the called germline gene at one end, perhaps through a read error. The chain joins TRBV12-3 or TRBV12-4 to TRBJ2-5; tentative D call: TRBD2 (6 bases). CDR3 size: 12 residues. CDR3 in DNA: TGTGCCAGCAGTAGCCCGGGCGGGGAAGGGGACTTC. It specifies CASSSPGGEGDF.

This clonotype was observed many times. The chain links TRBV20-1 to TRBJ2-1; 10 bases fit TRBD2. This CDR3 region has 16 residues. Germline loops: CDR1 DFQATT, CDR2 SNEGSKA (reference sequence). With 3 bases clipped from V and 1 base from J, the junction kept 6 bases outside the gene matches. The CDR3 DNA follows: TGCAGTGCTAGGAGGGCTAGCGGGGGTTCCTACAATGAGCAGTTCTTC. This translates into CSARRASGGSYNEQFF.

This clonotype has only a few counts. The rearrangement links TRBV20-1 to TRBJ2-3; 10 bases are shared with TRBD2. V lost 6 bases and J lost 1; bases outside the gene matches: 4. This CDR3 comprises 14 residues. Looked up from germline, CDR1 is DFQATT and CDR2 is SNEGSKA (reference sequence). In DNA, the CDR3 is TGCAGTGCCCCTAGCGGGGGACGCACAGATACGCAGTATTTT. Protein: CSAPSGGRTDTQYF.

This clonotype has ten or more counts. V is TRBV7-8 and J is TRBJ2-2, with D tentatively TRBD1 (7 bases). CDR1 and CDR2 from the germline V gene are SGHVS and FQNEAQ. Trimming removed 2 bases at V and 5 bases at J, with 15 bases between. CDR3 length equals 16 residues. CDR3 region: CASSLTWQGGTGELFF. The CDR3 region has the DNA TGTGCCAGCAGCTTAACGTGGCAGGGGGGAACCGGGGAGCTGTTTTTT.